Listed below are T cell receptor beta chains from one sample, sequenced in a study of T cells in Graves' hyperthyroidism and ophthalmopathy. TCRdb independently ran MiXCR on the multiplex PCR reads; one entry per CDR3 protein. Here the sample spans around 580,000 distinct CDR3 sequences, 40% to 55% being singletons. The sample comprised peripheral blood or thyroid tissue (not recorded which). These receptors were collected from a woman aged 18 to 35 with Graves' hyperthyroidism. CDR3s leave out the opening cysteine and the closing phenylalanine or tryptophan. D genes are given only for firm matches.

D: NA
V: TRBV20-1
CDR3: SAGRTGYSNQPQH

D: TRBD1
V: TRBV10-3
CDR3: AIKIDREENTEAF

D: NA
V: TRBV7-9
CDR3: ASRPVGDEQY

D: NA
V: TRBV10-1
CDR3: AHRQDRNTGELF

D: NA
V: TRBV2
CDR3: ASSERGQVEKLF

D: TRBD2
V: TRBV19
CDR3: ASKSSGSSKETQY

D: NA
V: TRBV20-1
CDR3: SARRGKGGLLGEQY

D: NA
V: TRBV25-1
CDR3: ASSDDKTEAF

D: NA
V: TRBV7-2
CDR3: ASSLLGGTYEQY

D: TRBD1
V: TRBV7-3
CDR3: ASSPGQGTGIHEQY

D: NA
V: TRBV2
CDR3: ASVVDYEQY

D: NA
V: TRBV15
CDR3: AASSPERTDNYGYT

D: TRBD2
V: TRBV20-1
CDR3: SARPLREEDEQY

D: NA
V: TRBV28
CDR3: ATSSSSRTPPYEQY

D: TRBD1
V: TRBV4-3
CDR3: ASSQADRGGNTIY

D: NA
V: TRBV14
CDR3: ASSQGHLYAQY

D: TRBD2
V: TRBV7-2
CDR3: ASSSSGMTYNEQF

D: NA
V: TRBV20-1
CDR3: SALLGGDSLAETQY

D: TRBD1
V: TRBV24-1
CDR3: ATSDPGQGVTQY

D: NA
V: TRBV4-3
CDR3: ASSPEGTRTQWTYEQY

D: NA
V: TRBV20-1
CDR3: SASPFLAGQEGEKLF

D: TRBD1
V: TRBV7-8
CDR3: ASSNTLPGTGKYEQY

D: NA
V: TRBV4-1
CDR3: ASSHPPGTPRGYT

D: TRBD2
V: TRBV25-1
CDR3: ASSSLLAGGPSYEQY

D: TRBD2
V: TRBV7-8
CDR3: ATGPLAEVNNEQF

D: NA
V: TRBV7-2
CDR3: ASSQFAGELF

D: TRBD2
V: TRBV7-2
CDR3: ASSLLRSGSGGEQY

D: NA
V: TRBV18
CDR3: ASSPASAGHLEQY

D: NA
V: TRBV12-5
CDR3: ASGPAGVDGYT

D: NA
V: TRBV11-2
CDR3: ASSLRLNSPLH

D: TRBD2
V: TRBV11-2
CDR3: ARSRVPGPTSGASYEQY

D: TRBD1
V: TRBV10-3
CDR3: AISPTWTGNTYEQY

D: NA
V: TRBV2
CDR3: ASSLDYSPNEQF

D: NA
V: TRBV15
CDR3: ATSRDSSPSYEQY

D: NA
V: TRBV20-1
CDR3: SAKRGRAVGETQY

D: NA
V: TRBV19
CDR3: ASSPRAFNQPQH

D: NA
V: TRBV20-1
CDR3: SARDEEGKQSALH

D: NA
V: TRBV7-7
CDR3: DSSRIDKGNQETQY

D: TRBD1
V: TRBV5-1
CDR3: ASSTGQGRTEAF

D: TRBD1
V: TRBV5-1
CDR3: ASSLGTGGLETQY

D: NA
V: TRBV18
CDR3: ASSPGGLDEAF

D: TRBD2
V: TRBV19
CDR3: ASSLSGTSPTYEQY

D: TRBD1
V: TRBV2
CDR3: ASQSGTGGRETQY

D: NA
V: TRBV20-1
CDR3: SASSPLGDTEAF

D: NA
V: TRBV20-1
CDR3: SARDRFVAF

D: NA
V: TRBV24-1
CDR3: ATGTSSSYNEQF

D: NA
V: TRBV7-9
CDR3: ASRAGLGEAF

D: NA
V: TRBV7-9
CDR3: ASSFKTPGVRTEAF

D: TRBD1
V: TRBV20-1
CDR3: SLYSPGTAQYGYT

D: NA
V: TRBV7-2
CDR3: ASSLAFGGRETQY

D: NA
V: TRBV6-6
CDR3: ASSYTRKTYSGNTIY